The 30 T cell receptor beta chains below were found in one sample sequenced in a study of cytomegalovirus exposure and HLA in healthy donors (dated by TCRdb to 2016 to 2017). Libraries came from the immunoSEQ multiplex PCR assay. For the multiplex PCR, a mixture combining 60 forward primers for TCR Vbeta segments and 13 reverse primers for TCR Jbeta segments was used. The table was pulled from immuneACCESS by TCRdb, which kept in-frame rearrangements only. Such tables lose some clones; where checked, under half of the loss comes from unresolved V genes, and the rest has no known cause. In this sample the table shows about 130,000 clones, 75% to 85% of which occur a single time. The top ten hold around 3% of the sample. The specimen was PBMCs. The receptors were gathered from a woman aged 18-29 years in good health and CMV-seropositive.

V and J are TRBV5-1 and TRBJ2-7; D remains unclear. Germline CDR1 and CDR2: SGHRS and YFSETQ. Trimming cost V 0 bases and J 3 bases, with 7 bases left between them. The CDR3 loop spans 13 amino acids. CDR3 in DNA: TGCGCCAGCAGCTTGGCTCGCAGCTACGAGCAGTACTTC. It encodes CASSLARSYEQYF. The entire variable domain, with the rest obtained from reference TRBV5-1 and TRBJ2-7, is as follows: KAGVTQTPRYLIKTRGQQVTLSCSPISGHRSVSWYQQTPGQGLQFLFEYFSETQRNKGNFPGRFSGRQFSNSRSEMNVSTLELGDSALYLCASSLARSYEQYFGPGTRLTVT.

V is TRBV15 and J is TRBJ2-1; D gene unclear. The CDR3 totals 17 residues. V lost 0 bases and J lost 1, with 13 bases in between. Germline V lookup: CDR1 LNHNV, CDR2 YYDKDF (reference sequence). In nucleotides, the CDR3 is TGTGCCACCAGCAGAGAAGGCGGCGTTGGGTCCTACAATGAGCAGTTCTTC. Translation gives CATSREGGVGSYNEQFF.

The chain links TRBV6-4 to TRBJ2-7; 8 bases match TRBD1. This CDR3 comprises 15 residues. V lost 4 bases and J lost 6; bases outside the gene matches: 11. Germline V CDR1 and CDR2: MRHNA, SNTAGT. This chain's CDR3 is CASSALDRVGCEQYF. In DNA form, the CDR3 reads TGTGCCAGCAGTGCCCTGGACAGGGTAGGATGCGAGCAGTACTTC.

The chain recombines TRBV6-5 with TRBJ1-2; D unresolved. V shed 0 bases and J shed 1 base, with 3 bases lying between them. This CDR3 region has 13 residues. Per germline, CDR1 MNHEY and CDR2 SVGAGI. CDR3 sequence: CASSYSFNYGYTF. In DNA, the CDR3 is TGTGCCAGCAGTTACTCCTTTAACTATGGCTACACCTTC.

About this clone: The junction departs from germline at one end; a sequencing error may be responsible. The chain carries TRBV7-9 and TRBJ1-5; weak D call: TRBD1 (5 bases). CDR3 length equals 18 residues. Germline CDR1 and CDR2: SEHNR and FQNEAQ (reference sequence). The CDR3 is CASSVAGRSGVSNQPQHF. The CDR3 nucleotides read TGTGCCAGCAGCGTAGCAGGCCGGTCGGGGGTAAGCAATCAGCCCCAGCATTTT.

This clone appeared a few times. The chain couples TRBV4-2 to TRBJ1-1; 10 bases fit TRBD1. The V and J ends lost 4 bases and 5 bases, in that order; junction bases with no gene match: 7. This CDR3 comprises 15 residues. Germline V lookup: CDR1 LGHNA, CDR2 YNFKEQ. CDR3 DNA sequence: TGTGCCAGCAGCCTGACAGGGGGCGAGGTGACTGAAGCTTTCTTT. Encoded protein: CASSLTGGEVTEAFF.

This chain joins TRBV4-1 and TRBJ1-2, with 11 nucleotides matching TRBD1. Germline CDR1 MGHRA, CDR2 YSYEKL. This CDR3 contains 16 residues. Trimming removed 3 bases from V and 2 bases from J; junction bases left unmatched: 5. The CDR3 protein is CASSQWDRGKNYGYTF. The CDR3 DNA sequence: TGCGCCAGCAGCCAGTGGGACAGGGGGAAGAACTATGGCTACACCTTC.

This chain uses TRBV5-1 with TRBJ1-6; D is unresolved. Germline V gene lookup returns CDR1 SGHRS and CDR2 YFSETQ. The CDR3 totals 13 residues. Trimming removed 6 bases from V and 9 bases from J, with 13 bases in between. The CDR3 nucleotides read TGCGCCAGCACCGTCACTCACGGTTCACCCCTCCACTTT. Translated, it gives CASTVTHGSPLHF.

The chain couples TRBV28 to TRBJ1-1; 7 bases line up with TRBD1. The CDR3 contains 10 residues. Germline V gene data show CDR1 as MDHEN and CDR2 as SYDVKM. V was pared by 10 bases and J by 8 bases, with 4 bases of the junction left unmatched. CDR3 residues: CATSRGEAFF. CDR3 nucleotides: TGTGCCACCAGCAGGGGGGAAGCTTTCTTT.

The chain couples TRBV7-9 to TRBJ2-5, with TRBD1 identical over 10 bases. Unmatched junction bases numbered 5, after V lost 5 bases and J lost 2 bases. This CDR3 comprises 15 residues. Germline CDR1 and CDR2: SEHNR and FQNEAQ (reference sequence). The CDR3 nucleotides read TGTGCCAGCAGCCCAACGGGACAGGGGCAAGAGACCCAGTACTTC. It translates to CASSPTGQGQETQYF.

The CDR3 nucleotides read TGTGCCAGCTCAACAGGACAGGGAAGATCCTACGAGCAGTACTTC. Protein product: CASSTGQGRSYEQYF. The rearrangement joins TRBV18 to TRBJ2-7; 8 bases are shared with TRBD1. CDR1 is KGHSH, CDR2 LQKENI, per germline. The CDR3 is made up of 15 amino acids. V lost 5 bases, J lost 1 base, and 7 bases stayed unmatched.

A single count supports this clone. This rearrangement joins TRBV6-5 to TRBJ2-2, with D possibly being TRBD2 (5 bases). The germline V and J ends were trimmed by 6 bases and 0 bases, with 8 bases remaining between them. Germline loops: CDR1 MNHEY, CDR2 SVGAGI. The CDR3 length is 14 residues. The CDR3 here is CASRPGANTGELFF. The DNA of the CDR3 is TGTGCCAGCAGGCCCGGGGCGAACACCGGGGAGCTGTTTTTT.

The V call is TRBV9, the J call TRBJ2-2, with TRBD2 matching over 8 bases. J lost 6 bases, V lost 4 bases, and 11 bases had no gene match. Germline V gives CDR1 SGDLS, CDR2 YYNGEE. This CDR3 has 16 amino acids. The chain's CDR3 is CASSPRGAGGSGELFF. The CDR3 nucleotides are TGTGCCAGCAGCCCCCGGGGGGCGGGGGGTTCCGGGGAGCTGTTTTTT.

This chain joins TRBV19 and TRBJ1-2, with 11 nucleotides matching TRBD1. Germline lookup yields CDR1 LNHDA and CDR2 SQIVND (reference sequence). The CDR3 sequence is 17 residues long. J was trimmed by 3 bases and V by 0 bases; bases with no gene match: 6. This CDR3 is CASSIDWTGGQYYGYTF. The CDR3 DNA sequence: TGTGCCAGTAGTATAGATTGGACAGGGGGCCAATACTATGGCTACACCTTC.

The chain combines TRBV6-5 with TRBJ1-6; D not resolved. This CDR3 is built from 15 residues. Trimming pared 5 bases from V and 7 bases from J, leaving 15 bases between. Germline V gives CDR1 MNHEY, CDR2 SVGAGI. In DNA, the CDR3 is TGTGCCAGCAGTGGTCCGGGAGGTCCCAATTCACCCCTCCACTTT. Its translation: CASSGPGGPNSPLHF.

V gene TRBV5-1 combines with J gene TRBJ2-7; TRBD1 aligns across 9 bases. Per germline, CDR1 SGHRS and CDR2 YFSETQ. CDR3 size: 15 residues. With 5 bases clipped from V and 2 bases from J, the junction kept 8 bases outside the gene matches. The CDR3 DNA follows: TGCGCCAGCAGTGATGACGGGACAGGGACCTACGAGCAGTACTTC. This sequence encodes CASSDDGTGTYEQYF.

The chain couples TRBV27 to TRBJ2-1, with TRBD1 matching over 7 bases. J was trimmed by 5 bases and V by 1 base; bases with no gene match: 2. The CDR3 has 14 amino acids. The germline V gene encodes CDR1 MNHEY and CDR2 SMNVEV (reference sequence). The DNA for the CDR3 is TGTGCCAGCAGTTTATTAGGGGGCCACAATGAGCAGTTCTTC. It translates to CASSLLGGHNEQFF.

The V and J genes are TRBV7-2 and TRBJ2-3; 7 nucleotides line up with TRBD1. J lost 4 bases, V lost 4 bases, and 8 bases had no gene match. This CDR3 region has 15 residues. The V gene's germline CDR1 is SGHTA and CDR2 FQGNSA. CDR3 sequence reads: CASSSLDRVADTQYF. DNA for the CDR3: TGTGCCAGCAGCTCCCTCGACAGGGTGGCAGATACGCAGTATTTT.

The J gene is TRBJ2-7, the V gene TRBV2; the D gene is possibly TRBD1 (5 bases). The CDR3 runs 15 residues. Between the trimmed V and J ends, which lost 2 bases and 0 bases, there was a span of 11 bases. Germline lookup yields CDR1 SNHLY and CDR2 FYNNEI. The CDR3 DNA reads TGTGCCAGCAGTGAAAGACAGTTCAGCTCCTACGAGCAGTACTTC. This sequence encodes CASSERQFSSYEQYF.

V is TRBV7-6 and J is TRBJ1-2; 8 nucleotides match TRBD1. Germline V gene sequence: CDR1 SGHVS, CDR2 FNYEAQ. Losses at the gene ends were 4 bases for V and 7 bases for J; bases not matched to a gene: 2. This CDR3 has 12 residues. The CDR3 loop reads CASSYDRGGYTF. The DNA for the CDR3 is TGTGCCAGCAGCTATGACAGGGGTGGCTACACCTTC.

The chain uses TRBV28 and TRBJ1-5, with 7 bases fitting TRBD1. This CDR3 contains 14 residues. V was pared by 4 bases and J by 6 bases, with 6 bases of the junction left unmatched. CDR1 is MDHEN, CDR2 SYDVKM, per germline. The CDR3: CASSSTGLAQPQHF. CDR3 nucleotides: TGTGCCAGCAGTTCGACAGGGTTGGCTCAGCCCCAGCATTTT.

As DNA, the CDR3 is TGTGCCAGCTCTAGCGGGGGAGGTACAGATACGCAGTATTTT. Its translation: CASSSGGGTDTQYF. The chain couples TRBV25-1 to TRBJ2-3; 10 bases fit TRBD2. The CDR3 has 14 amino acids. In germline, CDR1 is MGHDK, CDR2 SYGVNS. V shed 8 bases, J shed 3 bases, and the junction held 5 bases outside the gene matches.

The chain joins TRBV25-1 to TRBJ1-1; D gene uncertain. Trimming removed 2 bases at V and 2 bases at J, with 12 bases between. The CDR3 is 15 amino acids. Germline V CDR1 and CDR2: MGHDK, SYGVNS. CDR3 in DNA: TGTGCCAGCAGTGAAATGAAACAGACAAACACTGAAGCTTTCTTT. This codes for CASSEMKQTNTEAFF.

The CDR3, as DNA: TGTGCCAGCAGCTTTACGACAGGGGCGGGCACTGAAGCTTTCTTT. Protein product: CASSFTTGAGTEAFF. The chain employs TRBV7-3 and TRBJ1-1; the match to TRBD1 covers 8 bases. The germline gives CDR1 SGHTA, CDR2 FQGTGA. This CDR3 is 15 amino acids long. Trimming took 3 bases from V and 4 from J; bases not matched to a gene: 7.

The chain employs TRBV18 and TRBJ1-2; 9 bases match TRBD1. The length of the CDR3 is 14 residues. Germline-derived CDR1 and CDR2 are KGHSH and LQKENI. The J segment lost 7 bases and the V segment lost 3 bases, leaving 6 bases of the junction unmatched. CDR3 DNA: TGTGCCAGCTCACCTCCTACAGGGGGCCGTGGCTACACCTTC. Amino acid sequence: CASSPPTGGRGYTF.

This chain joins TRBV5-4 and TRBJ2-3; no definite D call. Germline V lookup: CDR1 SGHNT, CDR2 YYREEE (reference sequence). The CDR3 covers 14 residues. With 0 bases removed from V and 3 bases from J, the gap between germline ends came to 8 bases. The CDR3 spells CASSLAYRTDTQYF. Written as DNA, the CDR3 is TGTGCCAGCAGCTTGGCCTATCGGACAGATACGCAGTATTTT.

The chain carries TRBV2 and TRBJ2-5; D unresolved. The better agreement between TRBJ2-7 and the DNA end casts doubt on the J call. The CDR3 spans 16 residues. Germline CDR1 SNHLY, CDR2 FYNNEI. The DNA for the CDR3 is TGTGCCAGCAGTGAATCACAGCAGTTAAGCTCCTACGAGCAGTACTTC. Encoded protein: CASSESQQLSSYEQYF.

The CDR3 loop reads CASSIGLGDTQYF. The CDR3 nucleotides are TGTGCCAGCAGTATAGGACTGGGAGATACGCAGTATTTT. The rearrangement uses TRBV6-5 and TRBJ2-3; the D gene is possibly TRBD2 (5 bases). Per the germline V gene, CDR1 is MNHEY and CDR2 is SVGAGI. Deletions cut 5 bases from V and 5 bases from J, with 11 bases between. The CDR3 has 13 residues.

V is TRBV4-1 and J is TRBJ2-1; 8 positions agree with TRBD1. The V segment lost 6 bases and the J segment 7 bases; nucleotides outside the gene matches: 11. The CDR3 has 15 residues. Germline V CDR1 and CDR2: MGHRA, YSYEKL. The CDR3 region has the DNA TGCGCCAGCAGAAGCCCAGGGGGCACAAATAATGAGCAGTTCTTC. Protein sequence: CASRSPGGTNNEQFF.

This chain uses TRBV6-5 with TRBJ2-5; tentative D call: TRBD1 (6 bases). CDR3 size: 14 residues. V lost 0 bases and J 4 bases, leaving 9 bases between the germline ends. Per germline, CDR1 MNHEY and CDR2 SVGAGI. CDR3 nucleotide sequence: TGTGCCAGCAGTTACTCCCAGGGGCGAGAGACCCAGTACTTC. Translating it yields CASSYSQGRETQYF.